This T cell receptor beta chain was observed in a study of cytomegalovirus exposure and HLA in healthy donors. In germline, CDR1 is MGHRA, CDR2 YSYEKL. Trimming removed 1 base from V and 11 bases from J, with 13 bases in between. This CDR3 is built from 13 residues. 13 Jbeta primers and 60 Vbeta primers were used for the PCR. Sequencing used immunoSEQ multiplex PCR; TCRdb keeps in-frame clones, though not all of them. The sample shows around 170,000 clones, roughly 84% of them seen only once. Input material: PBMCs. This receptor was identified in a boy aged 2 to 9 in good health and CMV-seronegative. The gene calls are TRBV4-1 and TRBJ2-3; D is uncertain. CDR3 bases: TGCGCCAGCAGCCAAGCAGAGGCATCAAGGCAGTATTTT. Its translation: CASSQAEASRQYF.